This is a list of T cell receptor beta chains from one sample in a study of shared clonotypes between healthy human individuals. The repertoire was sequenced with immunoSEQ multiplex PCR; TCRdb's copy has only in-frame clones and lacks some. The sample carries about 1 million clones, more than 60% recorded once. Sequencing input: memory CD4+ T cells sorted from blood. These receptors originate from a man aged 18 to 30 in good health. Both conserved end residues are part of each CDR3. Fields, in order: clone size, V gene, D gene, J gene, CDR3 protein, CDR3 DNA. The D gene is left open where the match is weak. Size tells how often a clone was seen (once, few, many) or the class of an expanded clone, and some rows leave it out.

size: .
V: TRBV7-2
D: TRBD1
J: TRBJ2-7
CDR3: CASSPDRGQFEQYF
DNA: TGTGCCAGCAGCCCGGACAGGGGGCAGTTCGAGCAGTACTTC

size: .
V: TRBV19
D: .
J: TRBJ1-4
CDR3: CASTHGGTVFF
DNA: TGTGCCAGTACCCATGGGGGGACGGTGTTTTTT

size: .
V: TRBV28
D: TRBD1
J: TRBJ1-1
CDR3: CASSSGQAYTEAFF
DNA: TGTGCCAGCAGTAGCGGACAGGCCTACACTGAAGCTTTCTTT

size: .
V: TRBV9
D: TRBD2
J: TRBJ2-5
CDR3: CASSVGAGGLQETQYF
DNA: TGTGCCAGCAGCGTAGGAGCGGGAGGGTTACAAGAGACCCAGTACTTC

size: .
V: TRBV7-9
D: .
J: TRBJ1-1
CDR3: CASSFFKTEAFF
DNA: TGTGCCAGCAGTTTTTTCAAAACTGAAGCTTTCTTT

size: .
V: TRBV5-1
D: .
J: TRBJ1-1
CDR3: CASRVRSGAFEAFF
DNA: TGCGCCAGCAGAGTTCGGAGCGGGGCGTTTGAAGCTTTCTTT

size: once
V: TRBV7-8
D: .
J: TRBJ1-3
CDR3: CASSLLGNTIYF
DNA: TGTGCCAGCAGCTTACTCGGAAACACCATATATTTT

size: once
V: TRBV7-2
D: .
J: TRBJ2-7
CDR3: CASSSQTGMGYEQYF
DNA: TGTGCCAGCAGCTCGCAAACAGGGATGGGGTACGAGCAGTACTTC

size: .
V: TRBV7-3
D: .
J: TRBJ2-3
CDR3: CASSRDGALTDTQYF
DNA: TGTGCCAGCAGCCGTGACGGTGCACTCACAGATACGCAGTATTTT

size: .
V: TRBV10-2
D: TRBD1
J: TRBJ2-2
CDR3: CASRPGTGGNGELFF
DNA: TGCGCCAGCAGACCCGGGACAGGGGGAAACGGGGAGCTGTTTTTT

size: .
V: TRBV2
D: .
J: TRBJ1-6
CDR3: CASSEREFGSPLHF
DNA: TGTGCCAGCAGTGAAAGGGAGTTCGGGTCACCCCTCCACTTT

size: .
V: TRBV5-1
D: .
J: TRBJ2-2
CDR3: CASTKSGDPTGELFF
DNA: TGCGCCAGCACTAAGAGTGGCGACCCCACCGGGGAGCTGTTTTTT

size: once
V: TRBV4-1
D: .
J: TRBJ1-1
CDR3: CASSQTRGQTEAFF
DNA: TGCGCCAGCAGCCAGACACGAGGACAGACTGAAGCTTTCTTT

size: .
V: TRBV5-1
D: TRBD2
J: TRBJ2-1
CDR3: CASSSGGGANEQFF
DNA: TGCGCCAGCAGCTCTGGCGGGGGGGCGAATGAGCAGTTCTTC

size: .
V: TRBV30
D: .
J: TRBJ1-1
CDR3: CASVFGKNMNTEAFF
DNA: TGTGCCTCCGTGTTTGGGAAGAACATGAACACTGAAGCTTTCTTT

size: .
V: TRBV30
D: TRBD1
J: TRBJ1-2
CDR3: CAFPGGNGYTF
DNA: TGTGCTTTCCCAGGGGGCAATGGCTACACCTTC

size: .
V: TRBV6-6
D: TRBD2
J: TRBJ2-7
CDR3: CASSGGAYEQYF
DNA: TGTGCCAGCAGTGGGGGGGCCTACGAGCAGTACTTC

size: .
V: TRBV7-7
D: .
J: TRBJ2-7
CDR3: CASIIEVVISYEQYF
DNA: TGTGCTAGCATCATCGAAGTCGTGATTTCCTACGAGCAGTACTTC

size: .
V: TRBV18
D: .
J: TRBJ2-2
CDR3: CASSPSATGELFF
DNA: TGTGCCAGCTCACCTTCGGCCACCGGGGAGCTGTTTTTT

size: many
V: TRBV10-2
D: .
J: TRBJ2-3
CDR3: CASSDRTLTDTQYF
DNA: TGCGCCAGCAGTGATCGCACCCTCACAGATACGCAGTATTTT

size: .
V: TRBV19
D: .
J: TRBJ1-2
CDR3: CASSIEAGNNYGYTF
DNA: TGTGCCAGTAGTATAGAGGCAGGGAATAACTATGGCTACACCTTC

size: .
V: TRBV6-1
D: TRBD1
J: TRBJ1-2
CDR3: CASRGQAASYGYTF
DNA: TGTGCCAGCAGGGGACAGGCCGCGTCCTATGGCTACACCTTC

size: .
V: TRBV5-1
D: TRBD1
J: TRBJ1-1
CDR3: CASSAGTGATEAFF
DNA: TGCGCCAGCAGCGCCGGGACAGGGGCCACTGAAGCTTTCTTT

size: .
V: TRBV28
D: TRBD1
J: TRBJ1-6
CDR3: CASSPGQRNSPLHF
DNA: TGTGCCAGCAGTCCGGGACAGAGGAATTCACCCCTCCACTTT

size: .
V: TRBV19
D: .
J: TRBJ2-1
CDR3: CASSIFGNEQFF
DNA: TGTGCCAGTAGTATTTTCGGCAACGAGCAGTTCTTC

size: few
V: TRBV7-9
D: TRBD2
J: TRBJ2-1
CDR3: CASSLGAGGLYNEQFF
DNA: TGTGCCAGCAGCTTAGGAGCGGGGGGGTTATACAATGAGCAGTTCTTC

size: once
V: TRBV18
D: .
J: TRBJ2-2
CDR3: CASSPPTGLDGELFF
DNA: TGTGCCAGCTCACCACCGACAGGCCTGGACGGGGAGCTGTTTTTT

size: .
V: TRBV6-5
D: .
J: TRBJ2-4
CDR3: CASRDGKNIQYF
DNA: TGTGCCAGCAGGGACGGTAAAAACATTCAGTACTTC

size: few
V: TRBV7-2
D: .
J: TRBJ2-3
CDR3: CASWGTYTDTQYF
DNA: TGTGCCAGTTGGGGGACTTACACAGATACGCAGTATTTT

size: .
V: TRBV28
D: .
J: TRBJ1-5
CDR3: CASMLGQGYQPQHF
DNA: TGTGCCAGCATGTTGGGGCAAGGTTATCAGCCCCAGCATTTT

size: .
V: TRBV30
D: .
J: TRBJ2-7
CDR3: CAWSVIRSYEQYF
DNA: TGTGCCTGGAGTGTCATAAGGTCGTACGAGCAGTACTTC

size: .
V: TRBV6-5
D: TRBD2
J: TRBJ2-1
CDR3: CASRPGLANNEQFF
DNA: TGTGCCAGCAGACCGGGACTAGCGAACAATGAGCAGTTCTTC

size: .
V: TRBV7-2
D: .
J: TRBJ1-5
CDR3: CASSLVASNQPQHF
DNA: TGTGCCAGCAGCTTAGTTGCCAGTAATCAGCCCCAGCATTTT